The 27 T cell receptor beta chains reported below all come from one sample, sequenced in a study of blood T cell repertoires in COVID-19. The repertoire was sequenced with immunoSEQ multiplex PCR; TCRdb's copy has only in-frame clones and lacks some. This sample yields roughly 190,000 clones, of which 81% are seen a single time; approximately 11% belongs to the top ten. The sample consisted of peripheral blood. These TCRs come from a woman in her thirties or forties with COVID-19, enrolled during active disease.

Only a few counts were recorded for this clone. The rearrangement links TRBV10-3 to TRBJ2-7; 11 bases are a match to TRBD1. The CDR3 sequence is 13 residues long. Looked up from germline, CDR1 is ENHRY and CDR2 is SYGVKD. V lost 10 bases to trimming and J lost 4 bases; unmatched junction nucleotides: 6. This CDR3 is CATGQGAEYEQYF. In nucleotides, the CDR3 is TGTGCCACCGGACAGGGGGCGGAGTACGAGCAGTACTTC.

The gene calls are TRBV5-4 and TRBJ1-2; D possibly corresponds to TRBD1 (5 bases). The germline CDR1 and CDR2 sequences are SGHNT and YYREEE (reference sequence). V shed 4 bases and J shed 6 bases, with 13 bases lying between them. There are 13 residues in the CDR3. DNA for the CDR3: TGTGCCAGCAGCCCTAACACCAGGGATGGCTACACCTTC. Translating it yields CASSPNTRDGYTF.

The CDR3 coding sequence is TGTGCCTGGAGTCGGGTGGGCAATCAGCCCCAGCATTTT. Its protein is CAWSRVGNQPQHF. The chain recombines TRBV30 with TRBJ1-5, with D uncertain. V gave up 2 bases and J gave up 2 bases, with 7 bases separating them. CDR3 length: 13 amino acids. Germline CDR1 GTSNPN, CDR2 SVGIG (reference sequence).

This clone turned up a few times. The chain uses TRBV3-1 (or the pseudogene TRBV3-2) and TRBJ2-1; 9 bases match TRBD2. J was trimmed by 9 bases and V by 1 base; bases with no gene match: 1. The length of the CDR3 is 13 residues. Germline CDR1 is LGHDT and CDR2 is YNNKEL (reference sequence). The CDR3 nucleotides are TGTGCCAGCAGCCAAGTGCGGGAGGGTGAGCAGTTCTTC. It translates to CASSQVREGEQFF.

The V gene is TRBV7-9, the J gene TRBJ1-5; 8 nucleotides align to TRBD1. The CDR3 contains 15 residues. The V gene end was trimmed by 6 bases and the J gene end by 1 base; junction bases not matched to a gene: 5. Germline V lookup: CDR1 SEHNR, CDR2 FQNEAQ (reference sequence). CDR3 in amino acids: CASSPGQGSNQPQHF. The CDR3, as DNA: TGTGCCAGCAGTCCAGGACAGGGAAGCAATCAGCCCCAGCATTTT.

J is TRBJ2-6 and V is TRBV10-3; 8 bases fit TRBD1. The CDR3 totals 15 residues. The germline CDR1 and CDR2 sequences are ENHRY and SYGVKD. For the CDR3, the DNA is TGTGCTATAACAGGGGGAACGACTGGGGCCAACGTCCTGACTTTC. Its protein is CAITGGTTGANVLTF.

The chain has TRBV6-4 and TRBJ2-1; 9 bases align to TRBD1. The ends lost 10 bases at V and 7 bases at J; junction bases unmatched: 5. The V gene's germline CDR1 is MRHNA and CDR2 SNTAGT. This CDR3 spans 12 amino acids. The CDR3 nucleotides read TGTGCCACCCGGGACAGGGCAAATGAGCAGTTCTTC. It is translated as CATRDRANEQFF.

This sequence joins TRBV30 and TRBJ1-1, with D maybe TRBD1 (5 bases). CDR3 size: 12 residues. V dropped 2 bases and J dropped 4 bases, with 8 bases sitting between them. From germline, CDR1 is GTSNPN and CDR2 SVGIG (reference sequence). In DNA, the CDR3 is TGTGCCTGGAGTTTAGGGGTCACTGAAGCTTTCTTT. It encodes CAWSLGVTEAFF.

V and J are TRBV3-1 (or the pseudogene TRBV3-2) and TRBJ2-7; 7 bases fit TRBD1. Germline CDR1 LGHDT, CDR2 YNNKEL (reference sequence). Trimming at V came to 4 bases and at J to 2 bases, leaving 5 bases not matched to a gene. The CDR3 consists of 14 residues. CDR3 residues: CASSPRTGAYEQYF. The CDR3, as DNA: TGTGCCAGCAGCCCCCGTACAGGGGCCTACGAGCAGTACTTC.

This clone was observed a single time. V and J are TRBV28 and TRBJ2-7; 8 nucleotides agree with TRBD1. This CDR3 comprises 17 residues. J lost 1 base, V lost 4 bases, and 12 bases had no gene match. Germline values: CDR1 MDHEN, CDR2 SYDVKM. CDR3 in amino acids: CASSSPRGQVFSYEQYF. Written as DNA, the CDR3 is TGTGCCAGCAGTTCACCTAGGGGACAGGTCTTTTCCTACGAGCAGTACTTC.

The V and J genes are TRBV7-9 and TRBJ2-7; 8 nucleotides agree with TRBD1. Trimming cost V 5 bases and J 2 bases; bases outside gene matches: 8. The CDR3 contains 15 residues. Per germline, CDR1 SEHNR and CDR2 FQNEAQ (reference sequence). DNA for the CDR3: TGTGCCAGCAGCGCCCAGGGGGCGCTCCCCTACGAGCAGTACTTC. Translation gives CASSAQGALPYEQYF.

The chain recombines TRBV7-2 with TRBJ2-7; 8 nucleotides match TRBD1. The CDR3 loop spans 14 amino acids. V lost 6 bases to trimming and J lost 3 bases; unmatched junction nucleotides: 7. In germline, CDR1 is SGHTA, CDR2 FQGNSA. The CDR3 here is CASRPGQGNYEQYF. CDR3 coding DNA: TGTGCCAGCAGGCCCGGACAGGGTAACTACGAGCAGTACTTC.

This chain joins TRBV29-1 and TRBJ1-1; possibly TRBD1 for D (6 bases). Germline V lookup: CDR1 SQVTM, CDR2 ANQGSEA. V dropped 6 bases and J dropped 3 bases, with 20 bases sitting between them. CDR3 size: 15 residues. The CDR3 DNA reads as TGCAGCGTCCAGGGGTATGGGGGTCAGGACACTGAAGCTTTCTTT. Translating it yields CSVQGYGGQDTEAFF.

The J gene is TRBJ2-7, the V gene TRBV6-5, with D perhaps matching TRBD1 (6 bases). Trimming pared 6 bases from V and 1 base from J, leaving 10 bases between. Germline V gene data show CDR1 as MNHEY and CDR2 as SVGAGI. The CDR3 spans 13 residues. The CDR3 coding sequence is TGTGCCAGCAGGCCAAGGGGGTCCTACGAGCAGTACGTC. Translated: CASRPRGSYEQYV.

V usage is TRBV5-6 and J usage is TRBJ1-2, with D perhaps TRBD1 (5 bases). Germline lookup yields CDR1 SGHDT and CDR2 YYEEEE. V lost 1 base, J lost 4 bases, and 8 bases lay in between. The CDR3 contains 13 residues. CDR3 protein: CASSLNRIYGYTF. CDR3 nucleotides: TGTGCCAGCAGCTTGAACAGGATCTATGGCTACACCTTC.

The chain's CDR3 is CASSEQREKGETQYF. The DNA of the CDR3 is TGTGCCAGCAGTGAACAACGGGAGAAGGGAGAGACCCAGTACTTC. J is TRBJ2-5 and V is TRBV6-1; D is possibly TRBD2 (6 bases). The germline CDR1 and CDR2 sequences are MNHNS and SASEGT. The CDR3 covers 15 residues. V dropped 2 bases and J dropped 4 bases, with 14 bases sitting between them.

The V gene is TRBV5-4, the J gene TRBJ1-2, with a possible D match to TRBD1 (6 bases). This CDR3 is 15 amino acids long. Trimming took 6 bases from V and 4 from J, leaving 19 bases between them. CDR1 and CDR2 from the germline V gene are SGHNT and YYREEE (reference sequence). The CDR3 sequence is CASKGGIGVIYGYTF. The CDR3 DNA reads as TGTGCCAGCAAAGGGGGTATTGGGGTCATCTATGGCTACACCTTC.

The J gene is TRBJ2-7, the V gene TRBV15; weak D call: TRBD2 (5 bases). There are 13 residues in the CDR3. With 4 bases removed from V and 3 bases from J, the gap between germline ends came to 10 bases. Germline V CDR1 and CDR2: LNHNV, YYDKDF (reference sequence). The CDR3 nucleotides are TGTGCCACCAGCAAGGCCGGGGACTACGAGCAGTACTTC. Its translation: CATSKAGDYEQYF. Full variable domain (rest looked up from reference TRBV15 and TRBJ2-7): DAMVIQNPRYQVTQFGKPVTLSCSQTLNHNVMYWYQQKSSQAPKLLFHYYDKDFNNEADTPDNFQSRRPNTSFCFLDIRSPGLGDTAMYLCATSKAGDYEQYFGPGTRLTVT.

The chain employs TRBV11-2 and TRBJ2-3, with a possible D match to TRBD1 (5 bases). The CDR3 length is 15 residues. The V gene lost 4 bases and the J gene lost 0 bases, with 11 bases spanning the gap. CDR1 and CDR2 from the germline V gene are SGHAT and FQNNGV. In nucleotides, the CDR3 is TGTGCCAGCAGCTCCAATCCAGGGAGCACAGATACGCAGTATTTT. Translating gives CASSSNPGSTDTQYF.

CDR3: CASRARDRGNIQYF. CDR3 in DNA: TGCGCCAGCAGGGCCCGGGACAGAGGGAACATTCAGTACTTC. The chain couples TRBV10-2 to TRBJ2-4; 7 bases agree with TRBD1. CDR1 and CDR2 from the germline V gene are WSHSY and SAAADI. This CDR3 region has 14 residues. With 6 bases clipped from V and 7 bases from J, the junction kept 9 bases outside the gene matches.

This clone has only one observation. CDR3 sequence: CASSQLGQGSSGNTIYF. The CDR3 DNA sequence: TGCGCCAGCAGCCAACTGGGACAGGGTTCCTCTGGAAACACCATATATTTT. The chain combines TRBV4-1 with TRBJ1-3; TRBD1 matches 9 bases. The germline gives CDR1 MGHRA, CDR2 YSYEKL. The CDR3 length is 17 residues. V was clipped by 2 bases and J by 0 bases; unmatched bases: 5.

The chain has TRBV28 and TRBJ1-4; TRBD1 is a possible D gene (5 bases). Per the germline V gene, CDR1 is MDHEN and CDR2 is SYDVKM. V shed 4 bases and J shed 3 bases, with 9 bases lying between them. The CDR3 spans 14 residues. CDR3 nucleotides: TGTGCCAGCAGTTCGACAGTCCCTAATGAAAAACTGTTTTTT. It is translated as CASSSTVPNEKLFF.

This rearrangement joins TRBV6-6 to TRBJ2-4; D unclear. V was pared by 4 bases and J by 6 bases, with 13 bases between. The CDR3 totals 14 residues. The germline gives CDR1 MNHNY, CDR2 SVGAGI (reference sequence). CDR3 nucleotide sequence: TGTGCCAGCAGTTGGAGCGTGGCGGTAAACATTCAGTACTTC. Protein: CASSWSVAVNIQYF.

This clone was detected once. One junction end disagrees with the germline gene, perhaps due to a read error. The V call is TRBV28, the J call TRBJ2-5; 7 bases fit TRBD2. Germline CDR1 is MDHEN and CDR2 is SYDVKM. This CDR3 has 14 amino acids. CDR3 sequence (DNA): TGTGCCAGCCGTTTTGGCTACGCGGGAGCGACCCAGTACTTC. Its protein is CASRFGYAGATQYF.

This chain uses TRBV7-3 with TRBJ2-7, with 10 bases that match TRBD2. Germline CDR1 SGHTA, CDR2 FQGTGA. This CDR3 region has 16 residues. The ends lost 1 base at V and 3 bases at J; junction bases unmatched: 6. In DNA form, the CDR3 reads TGTGCCAGCAGCTTAATGGGTGCTAGCGGGGGCTACGAGCAGTACTTC. It codes for CASSLMGASGGYEQYF.

V gene TRBV12-3 or TRBV12-4 combines with J gene TRBJ2-7, with 7 bases identical to TRBD1. The CDR3 contains 11 residues. V was pared by 5 bases and J by 5 bases, with 0 bases of the junction left unmatched. The CDR3 is CASSDRDEQYF. The DNA for the CDR3 is TGTGCCAGCAGTGACAGGGACGAGCAGTACTTC.

The CDR3 reads CASSIGRTSGVGELFF. The CDR3 DNA sequence: TGTGCCAGTAGTATAGGACGGACTAGCGGGGTCGGGGAGCTGTTTTTT. The chain is built from TRBV19 and TRBJ2-2, with 12 nucleotides matching TRBD2. CDR1 is LNHDA, CDR2 SQIVND, per germline (reference sequence). The CDR3 loop spans 16 amino acids. Unmatched junction bases numbered 4, after V lost 1 base and J lost 7 bases.